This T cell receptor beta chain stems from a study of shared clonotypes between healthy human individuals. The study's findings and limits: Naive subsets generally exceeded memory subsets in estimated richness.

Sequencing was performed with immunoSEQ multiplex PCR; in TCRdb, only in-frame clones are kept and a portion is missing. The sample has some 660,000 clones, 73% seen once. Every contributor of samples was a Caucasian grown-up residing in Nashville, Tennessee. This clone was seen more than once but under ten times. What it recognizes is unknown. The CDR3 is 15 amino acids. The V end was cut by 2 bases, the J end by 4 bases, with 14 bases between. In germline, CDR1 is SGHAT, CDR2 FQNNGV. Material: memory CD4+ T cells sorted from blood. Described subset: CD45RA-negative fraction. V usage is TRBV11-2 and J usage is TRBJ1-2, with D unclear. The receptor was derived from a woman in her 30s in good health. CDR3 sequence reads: CASSLPTLNRYGYTF. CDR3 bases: TGTGCCAGCAGCTTACCGACACTGAACCGCTATGGCTACACCTTC.